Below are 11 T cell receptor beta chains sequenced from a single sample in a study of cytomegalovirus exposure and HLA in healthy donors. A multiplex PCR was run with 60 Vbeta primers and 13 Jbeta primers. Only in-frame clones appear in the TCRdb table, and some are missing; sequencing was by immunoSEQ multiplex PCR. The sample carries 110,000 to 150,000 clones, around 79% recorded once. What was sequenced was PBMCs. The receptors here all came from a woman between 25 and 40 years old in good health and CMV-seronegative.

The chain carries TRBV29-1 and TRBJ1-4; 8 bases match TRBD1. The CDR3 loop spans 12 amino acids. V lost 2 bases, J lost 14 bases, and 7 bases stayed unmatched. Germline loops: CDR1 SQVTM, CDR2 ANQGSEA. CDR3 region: CSVELSRTGLFF. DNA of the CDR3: TGCAGCGTTGAACTCTCTAGGACAGGGCTGTTTTTT.

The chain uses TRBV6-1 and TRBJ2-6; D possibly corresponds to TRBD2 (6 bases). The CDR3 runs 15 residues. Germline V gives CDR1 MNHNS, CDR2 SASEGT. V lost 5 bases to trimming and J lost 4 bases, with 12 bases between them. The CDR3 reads CASSLGGIGANVLTF. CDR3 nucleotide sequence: TGTGCCAGCAGTCTTGGGGGGATAGGGGCCAACGTCCTGACTTTC.

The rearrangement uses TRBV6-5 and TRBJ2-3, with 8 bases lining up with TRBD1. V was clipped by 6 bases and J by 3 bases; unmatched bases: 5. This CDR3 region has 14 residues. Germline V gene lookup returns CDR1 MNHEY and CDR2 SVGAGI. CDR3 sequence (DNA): TGTGCCAGCAGCTACAGGGGGAAGACAGATACGCAGTATTTT. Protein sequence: CASSYRGKTDTQYF.

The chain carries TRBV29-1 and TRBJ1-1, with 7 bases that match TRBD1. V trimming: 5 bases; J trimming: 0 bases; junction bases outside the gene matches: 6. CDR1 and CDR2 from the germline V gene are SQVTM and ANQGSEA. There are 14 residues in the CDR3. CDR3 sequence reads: CSVCAQGVNTEAFF. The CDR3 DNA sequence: TGCAGCGTTTGCGCGCAGGGGGTGAACACTGAAGCTTTCTTT.

CDR3 nucleotides: TGTGCCAGCAGTGTTCTTAGCGGGGGCACAGATACGCAGTATTTT. Its protein is CASSVLSGGTDTQYF. The rearrangement uses TRBV6-1 and TRBJ2-3, with TRBD2 identical over 8 bases. Germline V gives CDR1 MNHNS, CDR2 SASEGT. V shed 4 bases, J shed 1 base, and the junction held 4 bases outside the gene matches. This CDR3 comprises 15 residues.

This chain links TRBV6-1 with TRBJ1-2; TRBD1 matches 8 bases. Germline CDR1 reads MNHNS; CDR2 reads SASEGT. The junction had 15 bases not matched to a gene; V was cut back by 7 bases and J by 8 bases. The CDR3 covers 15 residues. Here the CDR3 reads CASTRGGQGGNGYTF. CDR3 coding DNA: TGTGCCAGCACTAGGGGTGGACAGGGAGGGAACGGCTACACCTTC.

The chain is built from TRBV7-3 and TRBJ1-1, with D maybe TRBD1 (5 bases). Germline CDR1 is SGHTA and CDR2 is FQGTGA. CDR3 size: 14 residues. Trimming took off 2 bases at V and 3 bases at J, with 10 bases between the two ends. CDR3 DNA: TGTGCCAGCAGCTTATATGGGGGGGACACTGAAGCTTTCTTT. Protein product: CASSLYGGDTEAFF.

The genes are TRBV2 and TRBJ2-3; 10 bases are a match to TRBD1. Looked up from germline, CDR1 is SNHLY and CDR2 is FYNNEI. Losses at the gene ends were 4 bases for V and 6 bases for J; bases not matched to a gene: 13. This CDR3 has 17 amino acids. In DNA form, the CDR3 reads TGTGCCAGCAGTGCCGCGACAGGGGGCGCATTTTGGGATACGCAGTATTTT. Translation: CASSAATGGAFWDTQYF.

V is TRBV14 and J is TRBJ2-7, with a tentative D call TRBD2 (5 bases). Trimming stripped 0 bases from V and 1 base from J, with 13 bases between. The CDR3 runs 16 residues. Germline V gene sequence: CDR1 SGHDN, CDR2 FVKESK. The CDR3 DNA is TGTGCCAGCAGCCAAGATCCATTTGAGGGTTCCTACGAGCAGTACTTC. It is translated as CASSQDPFEGSYEQYF.

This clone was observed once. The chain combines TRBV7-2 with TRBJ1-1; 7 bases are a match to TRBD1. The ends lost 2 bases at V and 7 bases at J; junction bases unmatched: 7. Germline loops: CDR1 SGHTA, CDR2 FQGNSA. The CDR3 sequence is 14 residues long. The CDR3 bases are TGTGCCAGCAGCTTATCGACAGGGATGGATGAAGCTTTCTTT. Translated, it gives CASSLSTGMDEAFF.

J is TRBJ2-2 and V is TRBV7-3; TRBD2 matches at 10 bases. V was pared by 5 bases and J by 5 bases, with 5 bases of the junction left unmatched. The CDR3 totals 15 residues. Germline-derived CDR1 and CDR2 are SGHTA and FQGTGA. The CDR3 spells CASSPLAGTTGELFF. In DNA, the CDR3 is TGTGCCAGCAGCCCACTAGCGGGGACAACCGGGGAGCTGTTTTTT. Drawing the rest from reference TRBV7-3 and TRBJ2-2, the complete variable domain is GAGVSQTPSNKVTEKGKYVELRCDPISGHTALYWYRQSLGQGPEFLIYFQGTGAADDSGLPNDRFFAVRPEGSVSTLKIQRTERGDSAVYLCASSPLAGTTGELFFGEGSRLTVL.